A single sample is the source of the 6 T cell receptor beta chains below, sequenced in a study of blood T cell repertoires in COVID-19. Sequenced by immunoSEQ multiplex PCR; TCRdb stores in-frame clones only, minus some. The profile shows tens of thousands of clones, roughly 84% of them singletons. Sequencing used peripheral blood. The source of these receptors is a man aged 65 to 79 with acute or convalescent COVID-19.

The rearrangement links TRBV7-2 to TRBJ1-2; D is undetermined. The CDR3 has 16 amino acids. The germline gives CDR1 SGHTA, CDR2 FQGNSA. The germline V and J ends were trimmed by 1 base and 2 bases, with 14 bases remaining between them. The CDR3 loop reads CASSLGGQRVNYGYTF. Here the CDR3 DNA reads TGTGCCAGCAGCTTAGGCGGGCAGCGGGTCAACTATGGCTACACCTTC.

The V call is TRBV10-3, the J call TRBJ1-2; 12 bases map to TRBD1. V dropped 4 bases and J dropped 4; count of bases not matched to a gene: 4. CDR3 length equals 15 residues. Germline values: CDR1 ENHRY, CDR2 SYGVKD. CDR3 sequence (DNA): TGTGCCATCAGTGCCGGGACAGGGGGCGCCTATGGCTACACCTTC. This gives the protein CAISAGTGGAYGYTF.

The V gene is TRBV5-6, the J gene TRBJ2-1, with D hard to call. This CDR3 comprises 12 residues. Looked up from germline, CDR1 is SGHDT and CDR2 is YYEEEE. The V end lost 1 base, the J end lost 9 bases, and 8 bases lay between the germline ends. CDR3 region: CASSLRVSEQFF. In nucleotides, the CDR3 is TGTGCCAGCAGCTTGCGTGTGAGTGAGCAGTTCTTC.

V usage is TRBV5-1 and J usage is TRBJ1-6; D unclear. The V end lost 4 bases, the J end lost 0 bases, and 14 bases lay between the germline ends. In germline, CDR1 is SGHRS, CDR2 YFSETQ. The CDR3 is 17 residues long. The CDR3 sequence: CASSQQSVSSYNSPLHF. The DNA of the CDR3 is TGCGCCAGCAGCCAACAGTCCGTCAGCTCCTATAATTCACCCCTCCACTTT.

This rearrangement joins TRBV9 to TRBJ1-4; 10 positions agree with TRBD1. Trimming cost V 0 bases and J 4 bases; bases outside gene matches: 6. Germline V lookup: CDR1 SGDLS, CDR2 YYNGEE. The CDR3 extends over 17 amino acids. CDR3 coding DNA: TGTGCCAGCAGCGTAGGGGGAGGGACAGGGGTTAATGAAAAACTGTTTTTT. It codes for CASSVGGGTGVNEKLFF. The complete variable domain, with remaining parts taken from reference TRBV9 and TRBJ1-4, reads DSGVTQTPKHLITATGQRVTLRCSPRSGDLSVYWYQQSLDQGLQFLIQYYNGEERAKGNILERFSAQQFPDLHSELNLSSLELGDSALYFCASSVGGGTGVNEKLFFGSGTQLSVL.

This chain uses TRBV7-2 with TRBJ1-2, with a tentative D call TRBD1 (6 bases). Trimming cost V 1 base and J 4 bases, with 13 bases left between them. Germline CDR1 is SGHTA and CDR2 is FQGNSA. CDR3 length equals 15 residues. CDR3 sequence reads: CASSLDGGQAYGYTF. The CDR3 coding sequence is TGTGCCAGCAGCTTAGACGGGGGGCAAGCCTATGGCTACACCTTC.